Below are 3 T cell receptor beta chains sequenced from a single sample in a study of T cell responses to AZD1222 COVID-19 vaccine. Clones were read by immunoSEQ multiplex PCR, and TCRdb kept only the in-frame ones, dropping some. Of approximately 92,000 clones listed, more than 75% were seen once; the top ten hold 9.5% to 13%. Sequenced here: peripheral blood, sampled on day 0 of AZD1222 vaccination. All receptors come from an adult in good health.

This chain links TRBV19 with TRBJ2-3; TRBD2 agrees at 7 bases. The ends lost 6 bases at V and 2 bases at J; junction bases unmatched: 5. Germline CDR1 is LNHDA and CDR2 is SQIVND (reference sequence). The CDR3 consists of 14 residues. The CDR3 region is CASRYQRDTDTQYF. In nucleotides, the CDR3 is TGTGCCAGTAGGTACCAGCGGGACACAGATACGCAGTATTTT.

The V and J genes are TRBV27 and TRBJ1-4; D unclear. V gave up 8 bases and J gave up 9 bases, with 16 bases separating them. This CDR3 contains 13 residues. The germline CDR1 and CDR2 sequences are MNHEY and SMNVEV (reference sequence). For the CDR3, the DNA is TGTGCCAGCCACGCCGCATCCACCCAAAAACTGTTTTTT. Protein product: CASHAASTQKLFF. Filled out from reference TRBV27 and TRBJ1-4, the complete variable domain reads EAQVTQNPRYLITVTGKKLTVTCSQNMNHEYMSWYRQDPGLGLRQIYYSMNVEVTDKGDVPEGYKVSRKEKRNFPLILESPSPNQTSLYFCASHAASTQKLFFGSGTQLSVL.

This clone was seen more than once but under ten times. The chain recombines TRBV27 with TRBJ1-5; D may be TRBD1 (6 bases). Deletions cut 1 base from V and 4 bases from J, with 17 bases between. CDR1 and CDR2 from the germline V gene are MNHEY and SMNVEV (reference sequence). The CDR3 is 17 amino acids. Written as DNA, the CDR3 is TGTGCCAGCAGTTTATTGGCCCAGGGGCGGAGAAATCAGCCCCAGCATTTT. It encodes CASSLLAQGRRNQPQHF.